The 32 T cell receptor beta chains below come from one sample, sequenced in a study of blood T cell repertoires in COVID-19. Sequencing used immunoSEQ multiplex PCR; TCRdb keeps in-frame clones, though not all of them. This sample yields approximately 500,000 clones, of which 85% to 90% are seen a single time; around 7.8% belongs to the top ten. Sequencing was done on a sample of peripheral blood. These receptors all stem from a woman between 45 and 65 years old with COVID-19, enrolled during active disease.

This sequence joins TRBV19 and TRBJ2-7; D is perhaps TRBD1 (5 bases). Germline V gene lookup returns CDR1 LNHDA and CDR2 SQIVND (reference sequence). V was cut by 9 bases and J by 0 bases, with 12 bases left in between. The CDR3 covers 13 residues. CDR3 region: CASPTEASYEQYF. The CDR3 region has the DNA TGTGCCAGCCCGACAGAGGCCTCCTACGAGCAGTACTTC.

The sample holds one count of this clone. The chain has TRBV24-1 and TRBJ2-1, with a possible D match to TRBD1 (6 bases). Germline V CDR1 and CDR2: KGHDR, SFDVKD. The ends were cut back, 9 bases at V and 6 bases at J, with 14 bases in the middle. The CDR3 loop spans 13 amino acids. Here the CDR3 DNA reads TGTGCCACCTCTGGACAGCTAGGCAATGAGCAGTTCTTC. Translated, it gives CATSGQLGNEQFF.

The rearrangement uses TRBV5-5 and TRBJ1-2; 7 nucleotides align to TRBD1. The CDR3 contains 16 residues. Germline V gene data show CDR1 as SGHKS and CDR2 as YYEKEE (reference sequence). The V and J ends lost 3 bases and 3 bases, in that order; junction bases with no gene match: 11. CDR3 sequence (DNA): TGTGCCAGCAGCTCTTCCTTAACCGGGACAGACTATGGCTACACCTTC. Translation: CASSSSLTGTDYGYTF.

The V and J genes are TRBV6-5 and TRBJ1-4; D not certain. The V end lost 7 bases, the J end lost 6 bases, and 15 bases lay between the germline ends. CDR3 length equals 14 residues. Germline assignment: CDR1 MNHEY and CDR2 SVGAGI. The DNA for the CDR3 is TGTGCCAGCATGGAGGAGCACGGGGATGAAAAACTGTTTTTT. This encodes CASMEEHGDEKLFF.

The CDR3 sequence: CATSRDREGGYTF. The CDR3 DNA sequence: TGTGCCACCAGCAGGGACAGGGAAGGTGGCTACACCTTC. This chain joins TRBV15 and TRBJ1-2; 8 bases fit TRBD1. The CDR3 extends over 13 amino acids. J lost 7 bases, V lost 3 bases, and 4 bases had no gene match. The germline V gene has CDR1 LNHNV and CDR2 YYDKDF (reference sequence).

The rearrangement links TRBV5-5 to TRBJ2-7; D gene unclear. The V end was cut by 4 bases, the J end by 5 bases, with 13 bases between. The CDR3 spans 13 residues. Per germline, CDR1 SGHKS and CDR2 YYEKEE (reference sequence). The CDR3 protein is CASSVQEDDEQYF. The CDR3 coding sequence is TGTGCCAGCAGCGTGCAGGAAGACGACGAGCAGTACTTC.

V usage is TRBV6-5 and J usage is TRBJ1-2; 8 bases match TRBD1. From germline, CDR1 is MNHEY and CDR2 SVGAGI. The CDR3 consists of 13 residues. V dropped 8 bases and J dropped 5; count of bases not matched to a gene: 7. CDR3 in amino acids: CASGQGIRYGYTF. The CDR3 nucleotides are TGTGCCAGCGGACAGGGCATTAGGTATGGCTACACCTTC.

The rearrangement uses TRBV5-4 and TRBJ1-6; D call uncertain. The CDR3 contains 18 residues. V was cut by 1 base and J by 0 bases, with 14 bases left in between. Per the germline V gene, CDR1 is SGHNT and CDR2 is YYREEE (reference sequence). CDR3 DNA: TGTGCCAGCAGCTTGAGATCCTTAACGAGCTCCTATAATTCACCCCTCCACTTT. Translation gives CASSLRSLTSSYNSPLHF.

The chain employs TRBV4-1 and TRBJ1-5; D not certain. The CDR3 has 17 residues. From germline, CDR1 is MGHRA and CDR2 YSYEKL. V dropped 2 bases and J dropped 2 bases, with 16 bases sitting between them. The CDR3 bases are TGCGCCAGCAGCCAAAGGCCCTCCGAGGCGGGCAATCAGCCCCAGCATTTT. Translating gives CASSQRPSEAGNQPQHF.

This sequence joins TRBV6-1 and TRBJ1-2, with a possible D match to TRBD1 (6 bases). Trimming took 0 bases from V and 5 from J, leaving 7 bases between them. CDR3 length equals 13 residues. CDR1 and CDR2 (germline): MNHNS, SASEGT. CDR3 nucleotides: TGTGCCAGCAGTGAAGCAACAGGGTATGGCTACACCTTC. Translated, it gives CASSEATGYGYTF.

The V and J genes are TRBV25-1 and TRBJ1-2, with TRBD1 identical over 7 bases. Unmatched junction bases numbered 6, after V lost 4 bases and J lost 4 bases. The CDR3 extends over 14 amino acids. Germline loops: CDR1 MGHDK, CDR2 SYGVNS. CDR3 residues: CASSAWDSSYGYTF. The CDR3 coding sequence is TGTGCCAGCAGTGCATGGGACAGTTCCTATGGCTACACCTTC.

This CDR3 reads CASTDVQVNYGYTF. The CDR3 DNA sequence: TGTGCCAGCACCGACGTACAGGTGAACTATGGCTACACCTTC. This chain joins TRBV7-9 and TRBJ1-2, with D perhaps matching TRBD1 (5 bases). This CDR3 is 14 amino acids long. Trimming left V 7 bases short and J 2 bases short, with 14 bases between. Germline CDR1 and CDR2: SEHNR and FQNEAQ (reference sequence).

The table lists this clone with a count of one. The gene calls are TRBV10-2 and TRBJ1-5, with TRBD1 matching over 7 bases. Germline trimming cut 3 bases from V and 5 bases from J; bases unmatched to any gene: 4. Germline V gene data show CDR1 as WSHSY and CDR2 as SAAADI. CDR3 size: 14 residues. The CDR3 DNA is TGCGCCAGCAGTGATCGACAGGGCGATCAGCCCCAGCATTTT. Protein sequence: CASSDRQGDQPQHF.

The chain is built from TRBV28 and TRBJ2-7; D remains unclear. Trimming cost V 5 bases and J 8 bases, with 10 bases left between them. Germline V gives CDR1 MDHEN, CDR2 SYDVKM. The CDR3 sequence is 11 residues long. Here the CDR3 reads CASSLESQQYF. The CDR3 DNA reads as TGTGCCAGCAGTCTAGAATCCCAGCAGTACTTC.

J is TRBJ1-6 and V is TRBV7-2; maybe TRBD1 (5 bases). V shed 4 bases and J shed 10 bases, with 17 bases lying between them. Per the germline V gene, CDR1 is SGHTA and CDR2 is FQGNSA. The CDR3 has 15 residues. CDR3 sequence: CASSSWRGVSSPLHF. The CDR3 DNA reads as TGTGCCAGCAGCTCTTGGAGGGGCGTAAGCTCACCCCTCCACTTT.

The gene calls are TRBV7-2 and TRBJ2-2, with D tentatively TRBD2 (6 bases). The CDR3 runs to 18 residues. The V gene's germline CDR1 is SGHTA and CDR2 FQGNSA. V was pared by 4 bases and J by 2 bases, with 20 bases between. CDR3 region: CASSSPIVSGPNTGELFF. The CDR3, as DNA: TGTGCCAGCAGCTCTCCTATCGTTAGCGGACCCAACACCGGGGAGCTGTTTTTT.

The CDR3 loop reads CASSRGADPNEKLFF. CDR3 nucleotide sequence: TGTGCCAGCAGCCGTGGGGCAGATCCTAATGAAAAACTGTTTTTT. This chain joins TRBV7-9 and TRBJ1-4; weak D call: TRBD1 (5 bases). V dropped 5 bases and J dropped 3 bases, with 13 bases sitting between them. In germline, CDR1 is SEHNR, CDR2 FQNEAQ (reference sequence). This CDR3 is 15 amino acids long.

The genes are TRBV3-1 (or the pseudogene TRBV3-2) and TRBJ1-2, with TRBD1 matching 8 bases. Germline trimming cut 4 bases from V and 8 bases from J; bases unmatched to any gene: 6. The CDR3 contains 13 residues. Germline V lookup: CDR1 LGHDT, CDR2 YNNKEL (reference sequence). In DNA, the CDR3 is TGTGCCAGCAGCCGATTACAGGGGGAAGGCTACACCTTC. It is translated as CASSRLQGEGYTF.

This chain uses TRBV2 with TRBJ2-2; possible D gene TRBD1, 6 bases. CDR3 length: 16 residues. V gave up 5 bases and J gave up 0 bases, with 13 bases separating them. Germline values: CDR1 SNHLY, CDR2 FYNNEI. CDR3 in amino acids: CASSPRRTANTGELFF. For the CDR3, the DNA is TGTGCCAGCAGTCCCAGACGGACAGCGAACACCGGGGAGCTGTTTTTT.

V and J are TRBV28 and TRBJ1-2; 7 bases line up with TRBD1. The CDR3 is made up of 15 amino acids. CDR1 is MDHEN, CDR2 SYDVKM, per germline. Unmatched junction bases numbered 9, after V lost 6 bases and J lost 2 bases. Here the CDR3 DNA reads TGTGCCAGCAGGGCACCGGGACAGACGAACTATGGCTACACCTTC. As protein: CASRAPGQTNYGYTF.

V gene TRBV4-1 combines with J gene TRBJ1-2, with D maybe TRBD1 (5 bases). This CDR3 spans 19 amino acids. Deletions cut 0 bases from V and 3 bases from J, with 23 bases between. CDR1 is MGHRA and CDR2 is YSYEKL in the germline V gene. This chain's CDR3 is CASSQDSGLTTRGDYGYTF. The DNA for the CDR3 is TGCGCCAGCAGCCAAGATAGCGGACTTACAACCCGGGGGGACTATGGCTACACCTTC.

This clone was picked up one time. The chain carries TRBV2 and TRBJ1-1; D not certain. V lost 6 bases and J lost 5, with 7 bases in between. Germline loops: CDR1 SNHLY, CDR2 FYNNEI. The CDR3 consists of 11 residues. Here the CDR3 reads CASSLFTEAFF. The CDR3 nucleotides are TGTGCCAGCAGCCTTTTTACTGAAGCTTTCTTT.

The table lists this clone with a count of one. The chain has TRBV14 and TRBJ1-6; D is ambiguous. This CDR3 has 16 residues. The V end lost 1 base, the J end lost 2 bases, and 9 bases lay between the germline ends. Germline V gene data show CDR1 as SGHDN and CDR2 as FVKESK. The CDR3 loop reads CASSQVEGAYNSPLHF. The CDR3 nucleotides read TGTGCCAGCAGCCAAGTTGAGGGTGCCTATAATTCACCCCTCCACTTT.

This chain links TRBV4-2 with TRBJ2-1; the match to TRBD1 covers 8 bases. This CDR3 has 15 residues. In germline, CDR1 is LGHNA, CDR2 YNFKEQ. V lost 4 bases, J lost 8 bases, and 10 bases stayed unmatched. The CDR3 reads CASSLRTGYSDEQFF. The DNA for the CDR3 is TGTGCCAGCAGCCTAAGGACAGGGTATTCCGATGAGCAGTTCTTC.

The V gene is TRBV2, the J gene TRBJ1-6; D is uncertain. V was trimmed by 8 bases and J by 5 bases, leaving 13 bases between them. Germline loops: CDR1 SNHLY, CDR2 FYNNEI. The CDR3 spans 14 residues. The CDR3 bases are TGTGCCAGCGCCTACGGAGAAAATAATTCACCCCTCCACTTT. This gives the protein CASAYGENNSPLHF.

The chain is built from TRBV19 and TRBJ2-7; 9 nucleotides agree with TRBD1. The germline V gene has CDR1 LNHDA and CDR2 SQIVND (reference sequence). V dropped 5 bases and J dropped 5; count of bases not matched to a gene: 7. This CDR3 region has 14 residues. CDR3 bases: TGTGCCAGTAGTCCCAGACAGGGGGAGAACGAGCAGTACTTC. Translated: CASSPRQGENEQYF.

Comments on this clone: Distinct nucleotide sequences in the sample also encode this CDR3. The V gene is TRBV2, the J gene TRBJ2-7, with 7 bases aligning to TRBD1. This CDR3 contains 13 residues. The J segment lost 2 bases and the V segment lost 4 bases, leaving 2 bases of the junction unmatched. CDR1 and CDR2 (germline): SNHLY, FYNNEI. The CDR3 spells CASSGQGAYEQYF. The DNA of the CDR3 is TGTGCCAGCAGTGGACAGGGAGCCTACGAGCAGTACTTC.

The V and J genes are TRBV5-4 and TRBJ2-2; D is possibly TRBD1 (6 bases). There are 15 residues in the CDR3. In germline, CDR1 is SGHNT, CDR2 YYREEE (reference sequence). The V end lost 5 bases, the J end lost 7 bases, and 18 bases lay between the germline ends. Here the CDR3 reads CASSPGRGSYGELFF. In DNA, the CDR3 is TGTGCCAGCAGTCCGGGAAGGGGGTCTTACGGGGAGCTGTTTTTT.

The V gene is TRBV19, the J gene TRBJ1-2; D may be TRBD1 (6 bases). The CDR3 runs to 13 residues. Germline values: CDR1 LNHDA, CDR2 SQIVND (reference sequence). The V gene lost 5 bases and the J gene lost 4 bases, with 11 bases spanning the gap. The chain's CDR3 is CASSARGIYGYTF. As DNA, the CDR3 is TGTGCCAGTAGTGCCAGGGGTATCTATGGCTACACCTTC.

The genes are TRBV3-1 (or the pseudogene TRBV3-2) and TRBJ1-5; D not certain. The length of the CDR3 is 13 residues. Germline CDR1 reads LGHDT; CDR2 reads YNNKEL (reference sequence). Trimming took 4 bases from V and 1 from J, leaving 5 bases between them. CDR3 DNA sequence: TGTGCCAGCAGCCTCCAAAGCAATCAGCCCCAGCATTTT. Its translation: CASSLQSNQPQHF.

This sequence joins TRBV6-6 and TRBJ1-2; 8 bases match TRBD1. Germline V gene sequence: CDR1 MNHNY, CDR2 SVGAGI (reference sequence). V gave up 6 bases and J gave up 8 bases; unmatched junction bases: 5. The CDR3 totals 12 residues. CDR3 coding DNA: TGTGCCAGCAGCTTCGACAGGGGCGGCTACACCTTC. This codes for CASSFDRGGYTF.

The chain carries TRBV2 and TRBJ1-5; TRBD1 matches at 8 bases. Trimming at V came to 6 bases and at J to 7 bases, leaving 8 bases not matched to a gene. Germline V CDR1 and CDR2: SNHLY, FYNNEI. The CDR3 consists of 14 residues. For the CDR3, the DNA is TGTGCCAGCAGGATAGGGACAGGCGAACAGCCCCAGCATTTT. This codes for CASRIGTGEQPQHF.